This paragraph covers one TCR beta chain sequence. TCRdb's table, derived via immunoSEQ multiplex PCR, lists solely in-frame clones and lacks some. The sample carries about 130,000 clones, around 93% recorded once. This specimen comes from a study of control samples from healthy donors and cancer patients. The J segment lost 6 bases and the V segment lost 2 bases, leaving 6 bases of the junction unmatched. The CDR3 spans 15 residues. Germline loops: CDR1 MGHDK, CDR2 SYGVNS. The chain has TRBV25-1 and TRBJ1-1; 10 positions agree with TRBD1. This sequence was found in a man aged 18 to 35 in good health. Sequences were obtained from blood. CDR3 nucleotide sequence: TGTGCCAGCAGTGAACCGGACAGGGGGGATGCTGAAGCTTTCTTT. It translates to CASSEPDRGDAEAFF.